This TCR beta chain appears in the sequencing data of a study of cytomegalovirus exposure and HLA in healthy donors. The PCR ran on 60 Vbeta and 13 Jbeta primers. Sequencing used immunoSEQ multiplex PCR; TCRdb keeps in-frame clones, though not all of them. The sample includes around 190,000 clones, roughly 80% of them seen just once. With V trimmed by 2 bases and J by 7 bases, 10 bases remained unmatched. The length of the CDR3 is 15 residues. Germline CDR1 and CDR2: KGHSY and FQNENV. This clonotype originated in a man in his forties in good health and CMV-seronegative. The sample was PBMCs. The gene calls are TRBV16 and TRBJ1-1, with 7 positions matching TRBD1. CDR3 amino acids: CASSQNERGQGEAFF. In DNA, the CDR3 is TGTGCCAGCAGCCAAAACGAAAGGGGGCAAGGTGAAGCTTTCTTT.